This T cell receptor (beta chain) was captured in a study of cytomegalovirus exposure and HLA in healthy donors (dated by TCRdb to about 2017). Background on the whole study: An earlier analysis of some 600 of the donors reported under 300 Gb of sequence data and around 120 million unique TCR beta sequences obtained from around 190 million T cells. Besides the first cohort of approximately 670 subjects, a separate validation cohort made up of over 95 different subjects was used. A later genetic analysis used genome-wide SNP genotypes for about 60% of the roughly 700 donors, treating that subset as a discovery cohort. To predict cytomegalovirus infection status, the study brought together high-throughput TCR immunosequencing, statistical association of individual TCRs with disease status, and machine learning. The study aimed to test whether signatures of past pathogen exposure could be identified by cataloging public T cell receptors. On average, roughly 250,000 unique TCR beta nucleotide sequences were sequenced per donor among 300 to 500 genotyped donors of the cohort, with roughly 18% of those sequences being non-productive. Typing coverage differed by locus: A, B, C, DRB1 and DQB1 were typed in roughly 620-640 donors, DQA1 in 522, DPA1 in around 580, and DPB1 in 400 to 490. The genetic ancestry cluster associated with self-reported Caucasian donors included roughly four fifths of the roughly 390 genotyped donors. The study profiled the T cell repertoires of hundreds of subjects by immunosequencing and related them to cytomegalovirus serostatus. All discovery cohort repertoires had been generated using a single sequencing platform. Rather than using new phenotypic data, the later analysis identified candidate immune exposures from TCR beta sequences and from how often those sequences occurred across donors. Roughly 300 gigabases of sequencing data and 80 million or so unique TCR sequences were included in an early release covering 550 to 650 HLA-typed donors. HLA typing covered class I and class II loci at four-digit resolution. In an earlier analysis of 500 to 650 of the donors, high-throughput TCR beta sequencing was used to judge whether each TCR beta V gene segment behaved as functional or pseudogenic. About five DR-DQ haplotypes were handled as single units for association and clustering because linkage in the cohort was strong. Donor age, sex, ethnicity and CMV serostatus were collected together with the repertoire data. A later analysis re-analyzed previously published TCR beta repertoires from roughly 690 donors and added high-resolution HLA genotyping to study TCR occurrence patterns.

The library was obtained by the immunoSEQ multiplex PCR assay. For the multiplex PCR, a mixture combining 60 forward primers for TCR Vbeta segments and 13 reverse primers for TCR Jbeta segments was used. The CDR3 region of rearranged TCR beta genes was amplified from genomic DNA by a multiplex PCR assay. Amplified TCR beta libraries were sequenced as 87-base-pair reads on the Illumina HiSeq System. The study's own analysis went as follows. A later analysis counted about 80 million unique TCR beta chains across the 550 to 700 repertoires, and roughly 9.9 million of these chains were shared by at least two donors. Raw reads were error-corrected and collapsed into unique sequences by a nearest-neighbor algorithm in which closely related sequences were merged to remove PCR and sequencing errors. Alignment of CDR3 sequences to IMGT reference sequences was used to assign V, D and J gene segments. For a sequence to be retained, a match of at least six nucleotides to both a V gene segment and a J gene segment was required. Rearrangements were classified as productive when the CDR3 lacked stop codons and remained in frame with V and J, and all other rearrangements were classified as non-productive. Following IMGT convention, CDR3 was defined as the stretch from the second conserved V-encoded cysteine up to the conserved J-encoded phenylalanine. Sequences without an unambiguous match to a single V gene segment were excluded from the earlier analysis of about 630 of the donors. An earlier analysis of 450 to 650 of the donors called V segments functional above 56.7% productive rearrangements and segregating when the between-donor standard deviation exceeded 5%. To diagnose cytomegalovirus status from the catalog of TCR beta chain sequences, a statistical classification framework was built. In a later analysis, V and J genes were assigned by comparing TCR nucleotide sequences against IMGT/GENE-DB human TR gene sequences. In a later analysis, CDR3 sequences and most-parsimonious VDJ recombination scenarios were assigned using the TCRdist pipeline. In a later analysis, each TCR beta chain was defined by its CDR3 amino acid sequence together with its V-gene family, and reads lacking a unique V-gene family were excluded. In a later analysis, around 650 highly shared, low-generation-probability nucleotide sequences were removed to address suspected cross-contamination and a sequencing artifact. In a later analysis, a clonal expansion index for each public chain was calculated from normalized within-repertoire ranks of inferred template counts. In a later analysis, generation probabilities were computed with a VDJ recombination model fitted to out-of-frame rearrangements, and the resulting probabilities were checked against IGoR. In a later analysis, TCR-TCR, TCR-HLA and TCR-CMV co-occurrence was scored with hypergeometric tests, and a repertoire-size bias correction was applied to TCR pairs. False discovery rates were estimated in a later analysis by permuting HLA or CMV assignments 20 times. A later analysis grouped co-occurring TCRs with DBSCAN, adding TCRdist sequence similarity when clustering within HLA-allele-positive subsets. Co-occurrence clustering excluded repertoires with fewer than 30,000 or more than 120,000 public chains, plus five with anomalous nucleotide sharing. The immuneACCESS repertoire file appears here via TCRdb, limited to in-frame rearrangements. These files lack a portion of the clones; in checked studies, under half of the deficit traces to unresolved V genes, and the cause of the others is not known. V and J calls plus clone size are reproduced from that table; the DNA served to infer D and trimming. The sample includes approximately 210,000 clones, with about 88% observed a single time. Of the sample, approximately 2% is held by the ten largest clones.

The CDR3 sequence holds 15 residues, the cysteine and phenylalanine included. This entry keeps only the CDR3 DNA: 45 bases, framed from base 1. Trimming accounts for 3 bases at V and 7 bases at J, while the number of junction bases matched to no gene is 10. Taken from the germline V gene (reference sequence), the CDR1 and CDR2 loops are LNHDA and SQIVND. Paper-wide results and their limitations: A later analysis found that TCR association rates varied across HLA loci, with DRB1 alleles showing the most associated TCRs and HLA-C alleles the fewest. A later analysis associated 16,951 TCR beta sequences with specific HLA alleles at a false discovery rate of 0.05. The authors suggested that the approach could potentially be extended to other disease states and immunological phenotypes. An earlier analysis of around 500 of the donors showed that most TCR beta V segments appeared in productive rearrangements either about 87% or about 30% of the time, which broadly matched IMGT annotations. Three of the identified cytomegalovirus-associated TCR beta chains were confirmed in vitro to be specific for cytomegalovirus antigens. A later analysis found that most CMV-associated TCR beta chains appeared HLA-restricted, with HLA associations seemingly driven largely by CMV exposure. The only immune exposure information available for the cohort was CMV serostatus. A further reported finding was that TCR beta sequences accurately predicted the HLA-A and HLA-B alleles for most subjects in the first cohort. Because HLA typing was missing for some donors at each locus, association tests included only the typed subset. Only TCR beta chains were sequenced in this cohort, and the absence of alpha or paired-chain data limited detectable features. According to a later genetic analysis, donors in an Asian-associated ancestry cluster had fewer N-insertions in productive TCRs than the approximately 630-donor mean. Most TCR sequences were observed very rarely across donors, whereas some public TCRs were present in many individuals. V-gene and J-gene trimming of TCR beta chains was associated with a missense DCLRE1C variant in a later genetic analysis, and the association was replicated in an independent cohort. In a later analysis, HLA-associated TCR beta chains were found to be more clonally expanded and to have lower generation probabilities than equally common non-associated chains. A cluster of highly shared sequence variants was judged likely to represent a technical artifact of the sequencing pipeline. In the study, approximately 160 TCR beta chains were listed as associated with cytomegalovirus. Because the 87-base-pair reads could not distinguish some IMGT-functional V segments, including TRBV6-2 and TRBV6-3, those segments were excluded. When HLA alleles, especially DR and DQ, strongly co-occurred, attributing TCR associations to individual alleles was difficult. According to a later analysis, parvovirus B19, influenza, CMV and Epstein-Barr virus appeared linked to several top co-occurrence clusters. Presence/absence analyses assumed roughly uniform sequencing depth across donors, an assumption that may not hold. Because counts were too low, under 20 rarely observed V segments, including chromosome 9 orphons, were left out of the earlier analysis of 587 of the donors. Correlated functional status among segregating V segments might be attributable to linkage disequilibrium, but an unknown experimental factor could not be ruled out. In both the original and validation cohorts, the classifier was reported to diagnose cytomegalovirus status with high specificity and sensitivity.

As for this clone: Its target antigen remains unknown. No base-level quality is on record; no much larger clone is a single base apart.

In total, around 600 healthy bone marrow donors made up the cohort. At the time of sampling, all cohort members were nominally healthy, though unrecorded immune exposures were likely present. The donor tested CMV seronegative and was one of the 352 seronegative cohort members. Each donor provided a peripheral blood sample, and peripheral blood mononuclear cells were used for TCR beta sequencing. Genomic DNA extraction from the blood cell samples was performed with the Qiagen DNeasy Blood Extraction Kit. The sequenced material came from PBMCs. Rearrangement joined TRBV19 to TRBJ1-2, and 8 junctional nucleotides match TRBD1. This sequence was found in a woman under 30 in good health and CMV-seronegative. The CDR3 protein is CASSMAQGAIGGYTF. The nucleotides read TGTGCCAGTAGTATGGCCCAGGGGGCAATTGGTGGCTACACCTTC.